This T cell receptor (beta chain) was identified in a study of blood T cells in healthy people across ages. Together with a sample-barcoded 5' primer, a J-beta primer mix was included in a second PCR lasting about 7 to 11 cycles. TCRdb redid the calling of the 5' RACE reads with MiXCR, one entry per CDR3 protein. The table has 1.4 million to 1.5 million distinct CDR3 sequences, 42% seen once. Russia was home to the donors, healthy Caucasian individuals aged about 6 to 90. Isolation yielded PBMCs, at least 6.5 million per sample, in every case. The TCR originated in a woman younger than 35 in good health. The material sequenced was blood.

CDR3 protein: CSARGGVEETQYF. DNA for the CDR3: TGCAGTGCTAGAGGCGGGGTCGAAGAGACCCAGTACTTC. The V and J genes are TRBV20-1 and TRBJ2-5; perhaps TRBD2 as D (6 bases). In germline, CDR1 is DFQATT, CDR2 SNEGSKA (reference sequence). Between the trimmed V and J ends, which lost 1 base and 3 bases, there was a span of 9 bases. The CDR3 length is 13 residues.